This TCR beta chain was retrieved from a study of T-cell reconstitution after alpha-beta-depleted transplantation in children. Per the germline V gene, CDR1 is SGDLS and CDR2 is YYNGEE. The CDR3 is 15 residues long. V was pared by 1 base and J by 3 bases, with 10 bases between. This sample's TCRbeta library carried unique molecular identifier barcodes. TCRdb ran MiXCR on the PCR reads and lists one entry per CDR3 protein. The table records hundreds of thousands of distinct CDR3 sequences, 30% to 35% of them present only once. This clonotype was counted between two and nine times. The sample in question was PBMCs from the stem cell graft donor, obtained from the stem cell graft. This clonotype was sampled from a human donor who donated a stem cell graft to a child with aplastic anemia. The genes are TRBV9 and TRBJ2-2; no clear D. The CDR3 here is CASSVLRDYTGELFF. CDR3 sequence (DNA): TGTGCCAGCAGCGTACTTCGCGACTACACCGGGGAGCTGTTTTTT.